Below are 18 T cell receptor beta chains sequenced from a single sample in a study of T cell repertoires in cytomegalovirus infection. TCRdb independently ran MiXCR on the reads; one entry per CDR3 protein. Among more than 250,000 distinct CDR3 sequences listed, approximately 13% were seen once. The sample was PBMCs. The receptor set was obtained from a human donor in good health (CMV status not recorded). Some clones in this sample may be carry-over from other donors' samples.

In its sample, this clonotype was seen a few times. The chain uses TRBV23-1 and TRBJ1-1; D perhaps matches TRBD1 (6 bases). TRBV23-1 is assigned to the ORF class and has an uncertain function. The ends were cut back, 0 bases at V and 2 bases at J, with 16 bases in the middle. This CDR3 has 17 amino acids. This CDR3 reads CASSQSKNGGPNTEAFF. CDR3 DNA sequence: TGCGCCAGCAGTCAATCGAAGAATGGGGGCCCTAACACTGAAGCTTTCTTT.

Many counts were recorded for this clonotype. The genes are TRBV29-1 and TRBJ1-1, with D possibly matching TRBD1 (5 bases). The germline V gene has CDR1 SQVTM and CDR2 ANQGSEA. Trimming took off 6 bases at V and 1 base at J, with 15 bases between the two ends. The CDR3 consists of 14 residues. The CDR3 bases are TGCAGCGTCGAATCGGGGCGGAGGAACACTGAAGCTTTCTTT. This codes for CSVESGRRNTEAFF.

There are a few counts of this clonotype. This sequence joins TRBV29-1 and TRBJ2-5, with 12 bases lining up with TRBD2. The CDR3 is 16 residues long. The V gene end was trimmed by 1 base and the J gene end by 1 base; junction bases not matched to a gene: 4. The germline V gene encodes CDR1 SQVTM and CDR2 ANQGSEA. In DNA, the CDR3 is TGCAGCGTTGAAGGACTAGCGGGGGACACCCAAGAGACCCAGTACTTC. This gives the protein CSVEGLAGDTQETQYF.

The V call is TRBV20-1, the J call TRBJ1-4; no firm D call. This CDR3 is built from 14 residues. V lost 0 bases, J lost 8 bases, and 13 bases lay in between. Germline V CDR1 and CDR2: DFQATT, SNEGSKA (reference sequence). In DNA, the CDR3 is TGCAGTGCTAGAGAGCACATCCAGGAAGAAAAACTGTTTTTT. Translation gives CSAREHIQEEKLFF.

In this sample, this clonotype turned up many times. The rearrangement joins TRBV10-3 to TRBJ1-1; unclear D gene. The CDR3 consists of 14 residues. Germline V gene sequence: CDR1 ENHRY, CDR2 SYGVKD. V was clipped by 2 bases and J by 0 bases, with 7 bases between them. In nucleotides, the CDR3 is TGTGCCATCAGTGAGATTCCCTTGAACACTGAAGCTTTCTTT. It specifies CAISEIPLNTEAFF.

The sample holds many counts of this clonotype. The rearrangement links TRBV2 to TRBJ2-1, with a tentative D call TRBD1 (8 bases). The CDR3 is made up of 19 amino acids. Trimming took off 6 bases at V and 4 bases at J, with 28 bases between the two ends. In germline, CDR1 is SNHLY, CDR2 FYNNEI. The CDR3 DNA is TGTGCCAGCAGCCCGACCGGGACAGGCCCGGCTAGCGGTTACAATGAGCAGTTCTTC. Residues: CASSPTGTGPASGYNEQFF.

The rearrangement links TRBV27 to TRBJ2-2; possibly TRBD1 for D (6 bases). The CDR3 has 16 residues. V was pared by 3 bases and J by 4 bases, with 15 bases between. Per germline, CDR1 MNHEY and CDR2 SMNVEV (reference sequence). The CDR3 loop is CASSFSMGTSTGELFF. The CDR3 nucleotides are TGTGCCAGCAGTTTCTCGATGGGGACATCCACCGGGGAGCTGTTTTTT.

This clonotype occurred many times. The gene calls are TRBV11-2 and TRBJ2-7; D unresolved. CDR1 is SGHAT, CDR2 FQNNGV, per germline. The CDR3 sequence is 11 residues long. V shed 6 bases and J shed 2 bases, with 5 bases lying between them. This CDR3 is CASSFAYEQYF. DNA of the CDR3: TGTGCCAGCAGTTTTGCCTACGAGCAGTACTTC.

CDR3 coding DNA: TGTGCCAGTAGTATTTCCGACTCCTATGGCTACACCTTC. Translated: CASSISDSYGYTF. The chain employs TRBV19 and TRBJ1-2, with D uncertain. The V end was cut by 3 bases, the J end by 4 bases, with 9 bases between. Germline V gene sequence: CDR1 LNHDA, CDR2 SQIVND (reference sequence). CDR3 length: 13 residues.

This clonotype was recorded at least ten times. The chain uses TRBV7-2 and TRBJ2-1; 10 bases are shared with TRBD2. Per germline, CDR1 SGHTA and CDR2 FQGNSA. CDR3 length: 18 amino acids. V lost 7 bases, J lost 6 bases, and 18 bases stayed unmatched. This CDR3 is CASTPGASGRGTLNEQFF. In nucleotides, the CDR3 is TGTGCCAGCACCCCCGGGGCTAGCGGGAGAGGTACTCTCAATGAGCAGTTCTTC.

In its sample, this clonotype was seen once. The chain carries TRBV20-1 and TRBJ2-5; TRBD2 aligns across 10 bases. After removal of 1 base from V and 6 bases from J, the junction contained 11 bases not matched to a gene. Looked up from germline, CDR1 is DFQATT and CDR2 is SNEGSKA (reference sequence). The CDR3 sequence is 16 residues long. DNA for the CDR3: TGCAGTGCTAGAGGAACTCTAGCGGGAGCCGAGAAGACCCAGTACTTC. Translating it yields CSARGTLAGAEKTQYF.

This clonotype was recorded many times. V and J are TRBV29-1 and TRBJ1-5, with D unclear. This CDR3 is 13 amino acids long. Per the germline V gene, CDR1 is SQVTM and CDR2 is ANQGSEA. Trimming cost V 4 bases and J 0 bases, with 7 bases left between them. This CDR3 is CSVGQGSNQPQHF. The CDR3 DNA reads TGCAGCGTTGGACAAGGTAGCAATCAGCCCCAGCATTTT.

A remark on this clonotype: Since a much larger clone is just one base distant, this may be a read error. V is TRBV11-2 and J is TRBJ2-5; 15 nucleotides line up with TRBD2. CDR1 and CDR2 (germline): SGHAT, FQNNGV. CDR3 length: 16 amino acids. CDR3 nucleotides: TGTGCCAGCAGCCCGGGACTAGCGGGGGGATGGGAGACCAAGTACTTC. This gives the protein CASSPGLAGGWETKYF.

Only a few counts were recorded for this clonotype. The rearrangement joins TRBV6-2 or TRBV6-3 to TRBJ2-7; D possibly corresponds to TRBD1 (6 bases). V lost 0 bases and J lost 5, with 11 bases in between. Germline V gene sequence: CDR1 MNHEY, CDR2 SVGEGT. There are 14 residues in the CDR3. The CDR3 region is CASSYSEHRDEQYF. CDR3 DNA: TGTGCCAGCAGTTACTCGGAGCACAGGGACGAGCAGTACTTC.

This clonotype was found a few times. Compared with germline, one end of the junction differs, possibly owing to a read error. This chain links TRBV2 with TRBJ2-2; D may be TRBD1 (6 bases). Germline CDR1 and CDR2: SNHLY and FYNNEI. The CDR3 length is 16 residues. CDR3 in DNA: TGTGCCAGCAGTCTACAGGGATCAGGGAACTCCGGGGAGCTGTTTTTT. It codes for CASSLQGSGNSGELFF.

In this sample, this clonotype turned up a few times. The chain has TRBV11-1 and TRBJ2-3, with D perhaps matching TRBD2 (5 bases). Trimming took off 5 bases at V and 4 bases at J, with 16 bases between the two ends. The CDR3 extends over 15 amino acids. The germline gives CDR1 SGHAT, CDR2 FQDESV (reference sequence). The CDR3 loop is CASSPTAGVPDTQYF. The CDR3 coding sequence is TGTGCCAGCAGCCCTACCGCGGGCGTACCAGATACGCAGTATTTT.

The chain is built from TRBV6-2 or TRBV6-3 and TRBJ1-5; TRBD1 matches at 8 bases. CDR3 size: 16 residues. Trimming cost V 6 bases and J 0 bases; bases outside gene matches: 7. Germline CDR1 is MNHEY and CDR2 is SVGEGT. The CDR3 DNA is TGTGCCAGCAGGTTACAGGGGGGGTATAGCAATCAGCCCCAGCATTTT. The encoded protein is CASRLQGGYSNQPQHF.

This clonotype was counted ten times or more. The chain has TRBV20-1 and TRBJ1-5, with D tentatively TRBD1 (5 bases). CDR3 length: 12 residues. CDR1 is DFQATT and CDR2 is SNEGSKA in the germline V gene (reference sequence). The ends were cut back, 2 bases at V and 6 bases at J, with 8 bases in the middle. CDR3 sequence reads: CSARQGGQPQHF. The CDR3 nucleotides are TGCAGTGCTAGACAGGGTGGTCAGCCCCAGCATTTT.